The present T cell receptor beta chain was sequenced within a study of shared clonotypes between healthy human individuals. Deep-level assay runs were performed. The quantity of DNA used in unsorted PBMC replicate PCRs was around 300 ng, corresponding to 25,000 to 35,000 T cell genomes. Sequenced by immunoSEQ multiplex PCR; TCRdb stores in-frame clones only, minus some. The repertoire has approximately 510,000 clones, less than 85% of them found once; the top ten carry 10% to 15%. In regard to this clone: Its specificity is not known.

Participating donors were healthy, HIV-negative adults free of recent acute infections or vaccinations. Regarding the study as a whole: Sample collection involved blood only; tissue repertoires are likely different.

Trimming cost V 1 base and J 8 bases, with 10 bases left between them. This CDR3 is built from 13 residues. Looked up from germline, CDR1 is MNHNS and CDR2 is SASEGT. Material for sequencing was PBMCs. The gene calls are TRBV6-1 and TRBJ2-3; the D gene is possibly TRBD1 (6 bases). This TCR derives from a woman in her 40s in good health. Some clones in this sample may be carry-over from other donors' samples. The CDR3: CASSEDREGTQYF. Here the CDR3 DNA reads TGTGCCAGCAGTGAAGACAGGGAAGGTACGCAGTATTTT.